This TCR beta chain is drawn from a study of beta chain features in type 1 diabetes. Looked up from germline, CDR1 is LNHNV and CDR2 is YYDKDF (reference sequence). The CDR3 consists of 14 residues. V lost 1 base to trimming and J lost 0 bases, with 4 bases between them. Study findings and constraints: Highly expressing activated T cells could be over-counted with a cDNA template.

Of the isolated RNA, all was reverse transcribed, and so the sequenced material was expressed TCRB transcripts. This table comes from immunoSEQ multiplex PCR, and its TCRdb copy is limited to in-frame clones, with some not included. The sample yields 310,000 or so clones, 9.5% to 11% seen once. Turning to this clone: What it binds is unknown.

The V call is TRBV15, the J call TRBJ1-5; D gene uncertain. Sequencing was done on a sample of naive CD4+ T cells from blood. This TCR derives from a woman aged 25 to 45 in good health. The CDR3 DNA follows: TGTGCCACCAGCAGAGCAGGTAGCAATCAGCCCCAGCATTTT. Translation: CATSRAGSNQPQHF.